Presented here are 12 T cell receptor beta chains from one specimen sequenced in a study of T cells after posttransplantation cyclophosphamide. Control samples came 1 year after myeloablative marrow transplants with methotrexate plus calcineurin inhibitor. This table comes from immunoSEQ multiplex PCR, and its TCRdb copy is limited to in-frame clones, with some not included. Altogether 9,000 to 15,000 clones are present, about 81% being singletons, with the ten largest covering 3.7%. The sequences come from PBMCs, collected about 350 days after allogeneic stem cell transplant with calcineurin inhibitor and methotrexate. These receptors all come from a male patient between 25 and 39 years old who received an allogeneic stem cell transplant from an unrelated donor, was CMV-positive, and had acute GVHD only. Some T cells may be supplied by the graft donor.

Comment on this clone: At one of its ends the junction is not consistent with the germline gene, which may arise from a read error. The genes are TRBV5-4 and TRBJ2-7, with D possibly TRBD1 on 7 matching bases. Germline loops: CDR1 SGHNT, CDR2 YYREEE (reference sequence). This CDR3 region has 14 residues. Here the CDR3 reads CASAPDRRDLLMDF. Written as DNA, the CDR3 is TGTGCCAGCGCCCCGGACAGGCGGGACTTGTTAATGGACTTC. Variable domain in full (rest from reference TRBV5-4 and TRBJ2-7): ETGVTQSPTHLIKTRGQQVTLRCSSQSGHNTVSWYQQALGQGPQFIFQYYREEENGRGNFPPRFSGLQFPNYSSELNVNALELDDSALYLCASAPDRRDLLMDFGPGTRLTVT.

The genes are TRBV12-2 and TRBJ1-1; TRBD1 reflects the table's D call only, with no check against the DNA. TRBV12-2 is termed a pseudogene. The CDR3 extends over 14 amino acids. The CDR3 loop reads CASRPLRQGTEAFF. Written as DNA, the CDR3 is TGTGCAAGTCGTCCTCTTAGACAGGGCACTGAAGCTTTCTTT.

Here the CDR3 reads CASSPNQQGVGSGANVLTF. The CDR3 bases are TGTGCCAGCAGCCCTAACCAGCAGGGGGTAGGATCTGGGGCCAACGTCCTGACTTTC. This chain joins TRBV7-2 and TRBJ2-6; TRBD1 agrees at 7 bases. CDR1 SGHTA and CDR2 FQGNSA come from the germline V gene. This CDR3 comprises 19 residues. V lost 5 bases to trimming and J lost 1 base; unmatched junction nucleotides: 14.

The chain carries TRBV16 and TRBJ1-1; no definite D call. Germline V gives CDR1 KGHSY, CDR2 FQNENV. Deletions cut 0 bases from V and 2 bases from J, with 10 bases between. The CDR3 contains 15 residues. The CDR3 spells CASSQSRVGNTEAFF. CDR3 DNA sequence: TGTGCCAGCAGCCAATCGCGGGTTGGTAACACTGAAGCTTTCTTT.

This chain links TRBV5-1 with TRBJ2-2, with a tentative D call TRBD1 (5 bases). V was trimmed by 0 bases and J by 3 bases, leaving 9 bases between them. Germline lookup yields CDR1 SGHRS and CDR2 YFSETQ. The CDR3 is 15 amino acids. In DNA, the CDR3 is TGCGCCAGCAGCTTGGAGCCAGGGTACACCGGGGAGCTGTTTTTT. This sequence encodes CASSLEPGYTGELFF.

The table lists this clone with a few counts. The chain has TRBV9 and TRBJ2-1; 11 nucleotides align to TRBD2. The CDR3 runs to 15 residues. V shed 4 bases and J 4 bases; nucleotides not matched to a gene: 4. Per germline, CDR1 SGDLS and CDR2 YYNGEE. Here the CDR3 reads CASSPTSGSYNEQFF. The CDR3 coding sequence is TGTGCCAGCAGCCCTACTAGCGGGAGTTACAATGAGCAGTTCTTC.

This clone was seen once. V gene TRBV27 combines with J gene TRBJ2-7; D perhaps matches TRBD1 (6 bases). The CDR3 is 13 amino acids. Trimming took off 8 bases at V and 4 bases at J, with 15 bases between the two ends. Germline CDR1 reads MNHEY; CDR2 reads SMNVEV (reference sequence). The CDR3 sequence: CASGPTGSYEQYF. The DNA for the CDR3 is TGTGCCAGCGGTCCTACAGGGTCTTACGAGCAGTACTTC.

This clone was seen a few times. This chain uses TRBV9 with TRBJ1-4, with 10 nucleotides matching TRBD1. Looked up from germline, CDR1 is SGDLS and CDR2 is YYNGEE. The CDR3 loop spans 20 amino acids. Trimming at V came to 4 bases and at J to 8 bases, leaving 23 bases not matched to a gene. CDR3 amino acids: CASSRAIFGTGAAMDEKLFF. The CDR3 coding sequence is TGTGCCAGCAGCCGGGCCATCTTTGGGACAGGGGCCGCTATGGACGAAAAACTGTTTTTT.

The chain employs TRBV9 and TRBJ1-1; D uncertain. The germline V and J ends were trimmed by 0 bases and 4 bases, with 13 bases remaining between them. This CDR3 comprises 15 residues. Germline V gives CDR1 SGDLS, CDR2 YYNGEE. The CDR3 nucleotides are TGTGCCAGCAGCGTAGCCCCAACGGAGAGCACTGAAGCTTTCTTT. Encoded protein: CASSVAPTESTEAFF.

The chain has TRBV6-4 and TRBJ2-2; possibly TRBD1 for D (5 bases). The CDR3 length is 13 residues. Germline-derived CDR1 and CDR2 are MRHNA and SNTAGT. The V end was cut by 3 bases, the J end by 7 bases, with 9 bases between. The CDR3 sequence is CASSEGVDGELFF. CDR3 DNA sequence: TGTGCCAGCAGTGAAGGGGTGGACGGGGAGCTGTTTTTT.

The V and J genes are TRBV6-5 and TRBJ2-2; a weak D match, TRBD2 (6 bases). This CDR3 has 15 amino acids. V lost 2 bases, J lost 3 bases, and 10 bases lay in between. CDR1 is MNHEY and CDR2 is SVGAGI in the germline V gene. The CDR3 region is CASSYTGRYTGELFF. The CDR3 region has the DNA TGTGCCAGCAGTTACACGGGGAGGTACACCGGGGAGCTGTTTTTT.

This clone was picked up one time. The chain combines TRBV27 with TRBJ2-7; 12 nucleotides align to TRBD1. The CDR3 contains 15 residues. The germline V gene has CDR1 MNHEY and CDR2 SMNVEV (reference sequence). V lost 3 bases to trimming and J lost 6 bases; unmatched junction nucleotides: 6. The CDR3: CASSLSRGQGAEQYF. The CDR3, as DNA: TGTGCCAGCAGTTTGAGTAGGGGACAGGGGGCCGAGCAGTACTTC.